The next 9 T cell receptor beta chains were all read from a single sample in a study of blood T cells in healthy people across ages. With a J-beta primer mix and a sample-barcoded 5' primer, a second PCR ran 7 to 11 cycles. TCRdb used MiXCR to reprocess the 5' RACE reads, holding one entry per CDR3 protein. In the table there are over 1,500,000 distinct CDR3 sequences, roughly 50% of which are singletons. The sample was blood. The receptors were sampled from a middle-aged woman in good health.

This clonotype was found a few times. The chain couples TRBV29-1 to TRBJ1-2; D remains ambiguous. Per germline, CDR1 SQVTM and CDR2 ANQGSEA. The CDR3 is made up of 11 amino acids. Between the trimmed V and J ends, which lost 7 bases and 8 bases, there was a span of 14 bases. This CDR3 reads CSGRHLGGYTF. The CDR3 DNA is TGCAGCGGACGACATCTAGGAGGCTACACCTTC.

The rearrangement joins TRBV7-2 to TRBJ1-5, with D possibly being TRBD1 (5 bases). The CDR3 extends over 16 amino acids. Germline V lookup: CDR1 SGHTA, CDR2 FQGNSA. The V and J ends lost 5 bases and 2 bases respectively, with 16 bases between them. In DNA form, the CDR3 reads TGTGCCAGCAGCCTTGAAGGGGCGGGTGGCAATCAGCCCCAGCATTTT. Translated: CASSLEGAGGNQPQHF.

This CDR3 reads CASSTGGTGGTEAFF. Written as DNA, the CDR3 is TGTGCCAGCAGTACAGGGGGGACTGGTGGCACTGAAGCTTTCTTT. This chain links TRBV6-1 with TRBJ1-1; the match to TRBD1 covers 8 bases. The CDR3 totals 15 residues. Germline CDR1 is MNHNS and CDR2 is SASEGT. The J segment lost 4 bases and the V segment lost 5 bases, leaving 9 bases of the junction unmatched.

This clonotype has more than one count but fewer than ten. The chain is built from TRBV7-2 and TRBJ2-6; no definite D call. The V and J ends lost 1 base and 2 bases respectively, with 6 bases between them. Per the germline V gene, CDR1 is SGHTA and CDR2 is FQGNSA. The CDR3 consists of 15 residues. This CDR3 reads CASSLGWAGANVLTF. The CDR3 DNA sequence: TGTGCCAGCAGCTTAGGGTGGGCTGGGGCCAACGTCCTGACTTTC.

This chain links TRBV7-3 with TRBJ2-1; D is possibly TRBD1 (6 bases). CDR1 is SGHTA, CDR2 FQGTGA, per germline. CDR3 length: 16 amino acids. Trimming removed 2 bases from V and 3 bases from J, with 14 bases in between. Written as DNA, the CDR3 is TGTGCCAGCAGCTTACAGGGGCCAGCCCTCTACAATGAGCAGTTCTTC. Encoded protein: CASSLQGPALYNEQFF.

The V and J genes are TRBV7-3 and TRBJ2-6; D gene uncertain. The CDR3 is 15 amino acids. Between the trimmed V and J ends, which lost 4 bases and 2 bases, there was a span of 9 bases. Germline V gene data show CDR1 as SGHTA and CDR2 as FQGTGA. CDR3 residues: CASSSPWAGANVLTF. The CDR3 bases are TGTGCCAGCAGCTCCCCTTGGGCTGGGGCCAACGTCCTGACTTTC.

This rearrangement joins TRBV7-2 to TRBJ2-5; D tentatively reads TRBD1 or TRBD2 (6 bases each). The V and J ends lost 5 bases and 2 bases respectively, with 21 bases between them. CDR3 length equals 17 residues. Per germline, CDR1 SGHTA and CDR2 FQGNSA. The CDR3 here is CASSPYPGARGQETQYF. As DNA, the CDR3 is TGTGCCAGCAGCCCATACCCGGGGGCCAGGGGACAAGAGACCCAGTACTTC.

As regards this clonotype: One end of the junction fails to match germline, which may point to a read error. This chain joins TRBV25-1 and TRBJ2-5, with unresolved D. Per germline, CDR1 MGHDK and CDR2 SYGVNS. The CDR3 runs 12 residues. The CDR3 bases are TGTGCCAGCAGTGCCCGACTGGACGAGCAGCACTTC. Translation: CASSARLDEQHF.

V gene TRBV7-2 combines with J gene TRBJ2-3; 8 bases are shared with TRBD2. V was pared by 3 bases and J by 0 bases, with 5 bases of the junction left unmatched. Germline V gene sequence: CDR1 SGHTA, CDR2 FQGNSA. CDR3 length: 16 residues. The CDR3 protein is CASSFSRGASTDTQYF. In DNA form, the CDR3 reads TGTGCCAGCAGCTTTTCGCGGGGGGCTAGCACAGATACGCAGTATTTT. Full variable domain (remainder filled in from reference TRBV7-2 and TRBJ2-3): GAGVSQSPSNKVTEKGKDVELRCDPISGHTALYWYRQSLGQGLEFLIYFQGNSAPDKSGLPSDRFSAERTGGSVSTLTIQRTQQEDSAVYLCASSFSRGASTDTQYFGPGTRLTVL.